The 31 T cell receptor beta chains in this list originate from one sample, sequenced in a study of shared clonotypes between healthy human individuals. The table came from immunoSEQ multiplex PCR; TCRdb's copy has only in-frame clones and leaves some out. Of 2 million to 2.5 million clones detected, 85% to 95% appear once; the ten largest clones hold under 0.45%. The sequenced sample consisted of naive CD4+ T cells from PBMCs. As to subset: CD45RA+ positively selected. The receptors originated from a young man in good health. Some clones in this sample may be carry-over from other donors' samples.

In regard to this clone: The sample has other DNA sequences that encode this CDR3 too. The chain carries TRBV28 and TRBJ1-5; weak D call: TRBD1 (5 bases). V dropped 5 bases and J dropped 7 bases, with 9 bases sitting between them. CDR1 is MDHEN, CDR2 SYDVKM, per germline. The CDR3 has 12 residues. The CDR3 sequence is CASSGGGQPQHF. For the CDR3, the DNA is TGTGCCAGCAGTGGGGGAGGGCAGCCCCAGCATTTT.

In its sample, this clone was seen once. V is TRBV9 and J is TRBJ2-5, with D tentatively TRBD2 (5 bases). V shed 0 bases and J shed 0 bases, with 9 bases lying between them. The CDR3 has 15 amino acids. CDR1 and CDR2 from the germline V gene are SGDLS and YYNGEE. CDR3 nucleotides: TGTGCCAGCAGCGTAGCCGGGGAGTACCAAGAGACCCAGTACTTC. Amino acid sequence: CASSVAGEYQETQYF.

This chain uses TRBV7-2 with TRBJ2-7; 9 nucleotides match TRBD2. Germline loops: CDR1 SGHTA, CDR2 FQGNSA. After removal of 2 bases from V and 6 bases from J, the junction contained 14 bases not matched to a gene. The CDR3 totals 17 residues. CDR3 sequence (DNA): TGTGCCAGCAGCTTAATAGCGGGAGAGGGTTCAAGGGGCGAGCAGTACTTC. This encodes CASSLIAGEGSRGEQYF.

The genes are TRBV6-5 and TRBJ2-3; 8 nucleotides match TRBD2. V dropped 7 bases and J dropped 2; count of bases not matched to a gene: 8. The germline CDR1 and CDR2 sequences are MNHEY and SVGAGI. The CDR3 runs to 15 residues. CDR3 sequence (DNA): TGTGCCAGCACCGCCCCGGGACTAGACACAGATACGCAGTATTTT. This codes for CASTAPGLDTDTQYF.

J is TRBJ2-7 and V is TRBV4-1; weak D call: TRBD1 (5 bases). The CDR3 contains 15 residues. Germline V gene sequence: CDR1 MGHRA, CDR2 YSYEKL. The ends were cut back, 0 bases at V and 0 bases at J, with 9 bases in the middle. As DNA, the CDR3 is TGCGCCAGCAGCCAAGATAGGGGTTACTCCTACGAGCAGTACTTC. As protein: CASSQDRGYSYEQYF.

With respect to this clone: In the same sample, other DNA sequences code for this CDR3. This chain joins TRBV6-6 and TRBJ2-1; D possibly corresponds to TRBD1 (5 bases). V lost 3 bases, J lost 0 bases, and 9 bases lay in between. The germline gives CDR1 MNHNY, CDR2 SVGAGI (reference sequence). The CDR3 has 15 residues. CDR3 amino acids: CASSYSDSSYNEQFF. The CDR3 coding sequence is TGTGCCAGCAGTTATTCTGACAGCTCCTACAATGAGCAGTTCTTC.

The CDR3 DNA follows: TGTGCCAGCAGTCCCCTCTTGTGGGGAGGACTCGAGCAGTACTTC. Translating gives CASSPLLWGGLEQYF. The chain combines TRBV28 with TRBJ2-7; D may be TRBD2 (6 bases). CDR1 and CDR2 from the germline V gene are MDHEN and SYDVKM. The CDR3 covers 15 residues. V was pared by 5 bases and J by 6 bases, with 20 bases between. The complete variable domain, with remaining parts taken from reference TRBV28 and TRBJ2-7, reads DVKVTQSSRYLVKRTGEKVFLECVQDMDHENMFWYRQDPGLGLRLIYFSYDVKMKEKGDIPEGYSVSREKKERFSLILESASTNQTSMYLCASSPLLWGGLEQYFGPGTRLTVT.

This chain connects TRBV6-1 to TRBJ2-5; 7 bases fit TRBD2. J gave up 2 bases and V 7 bases, and 7 bases lay outside the gene matches. Germline loops: CDR1 MNHNS, CDR2 SASEGT. The CDR3 sequence is 14 residues long. CDR3 protein: CASTRSGDQETQYF. The CDR3 nucleotides are TGTGCCAGCACCCGAAGCGGGGATCAAGAGACCCAGTACTTC.

The chain has TRBV19 and TRBJ2-4, with D perhaps TRBD2 (5 bases). CDR3 length: 13 residues. Between the trimmed V and J ends, which lost 5 bases and 11 bases, there was a span of 16 bases. The germline CDR1 and CDR2 sequences are LNHDA and SQIVND (reference sequence). The CDR3 DNA is TGTGCCAGTAGTCTAGGCCCCGCGCGGGTTCAGTACTTC. It is translated as CASSLGPARVQYF.

This chain links TRBV7-8 with TRBJ2-3; no clear D gene. Germline V gene data show CDR1 as SGHVS and CDR2 as FQNEAQ. The CDR3 spans 15 residues. Trimming pared 1 base from V and 3 bases from J, leaving 11 bases between. The CDR3 coding sequence is TGTGCCAGCAGCTTAGATTCTTCCGGAACAGATACGCAGTATTTT. Translating it yields CASSLDSSGTDTQYF.

The chain joins TRBV19 to TRBJ1-5; maybe TRBD1 (5 bases). Trimming took 5 bases from V and 4 from J, leaving 12 bases between them. Germline CDR1 reads LNHDA; CDR2 reads SQIVND (reference sequence). The CDR3 covers 14 residues. The CDR3 spells CASSVQEGNQPQHF. For the CDR3, the DNA is TGTGCCAGTAGTGTACAGGAGGGAAATCAGCCCCAGCATTTT. Full variable domain (outside the CDR3, taken from reference TRBV19 and TRBJ1-5): DGGITQSPKYLFRKEGQNVTLSCEQNLNHDAMYWYRQDPGQGLRLIYYSQIVNDFQKGDIAEGYSVSREKKESFPLTVTSAQKNPTAFYLCASSVQEGNQPQHFGDGTRLSIL.

CDR3 sequence: CASSRRGSGGGVGEQFF. CDR3 DNA sequence: TGCGCCAGCAGCCGCCGTGGGAGCGGAGGGGGGGTTGGTGAGCAGTTCTTC. This chain links TRBV4-1 with TRBJ2-1; possibly TRBD2 for D (7 bases). Per germline, CDR1 MGHRA and CDR2 YSYEKL. The CDR3 loop spans 17 amino acids. Deletions cut 4 bases from V and 9 bases from J, with 25 bases between.

The chain couples TRBV4-3 to TRBJ2-7, with 9 bases aligning to TRBD1. CDR3 length equals 15 residues. Germline loops: CDR1 LGHNA, CDR2 YSLEER. Germline trimming cut 0 bases from V and 4 bases from J; bases unmatched to any gene: 4. The CDR3 is CASSQDLQGAYEQYF. The CDR3 region has the DNA TGCGCCAGCAGCCAAGATCTACAGGGGGCTTACGAGCAGTACTTC.

This clone has only one observation. At the DNA level, this CDR3 is encoded by other sequences in the same sample as well. The rearrangement uses TRBV28 and TRBJ2-7; 7 bases line up with TRBD2. Germline CDR1 and CDR2: MDHEN and SYDVKM. The CDR3 has 13 residues. V lost 3 bases to trimming and J lost 4 bases; unmatched junction nucleotides: 3. The CDR3 bases are TGTGCCAGCAGTTTGTCCGGGGGGTACGAGCAGTACTTC. Encoded protein: CASSLSGGYEQYF.

The genes are TRBV19 and TRBJ2-2; D not certain. Germline V gene data show CDR1 as LNHDA and CDR2 as SQIVND (reference sequence). This CDR3 is 15 amino acids long. Trimming took off 0 bases at V and 5 bases at J, with 10 bases between the two ends. DNA for the CDR3: TGTGCCAGTAGTATAGATCAATTCTGGACCGGGGAGCTGTTTTTT. It is translated as CASSIDQFWTGELFF.

This clone appeared once. In DNA form, the CDR3 reads TGTGCCAGCACCGAGGACAGGGCGAGAGACACCGGGGAGCTGTTTTTT. Its protein is CASTEDRARDTGELFF. J is TRBJ2-2 and V is TRBV11-2; 8 nucleotides agree with TRBD1. From germline, CDR1 is SGHAT and CDR2 FQNNGV. V lost 7 bases, J lost 3 bases, and 10 bases stayed unmatched. The CDR3 has 16 amino acids.

This clone has only one observation. The chain has TRBV5-5 and TRBJ2-1; D ambiguous. Per germline, CDR1 SGHKS and CDR2 YYEKEE (reference sequence). The CDR3 is 12 amino acids. Trimming took off 1 base at V and 8 bases at J, with 7 bases between the two ends. The CDR3 sequence: CASSLSWDEQFF. The CDR3 DNA reads TGTGCCAGCAGCTTGAGTTGGGATGAGCAGTTCTTC.

The chain joins TRBV2 to TRBJ2-1; possibly TRBD1 for D (7 bases). The CDR3 has 13 amino acids. CDR1 and CDR2 from the germline V gene are SNHLY and FYNNEI. V gave up 4 bases and J gave up 8 bases, with 12 bases separating them. CDR3 nucleotide sequence: TGTGCCAGCAGTGTTTCCAGGGGGGATGAGCAGTTCTTC. It codes for CASSVSRGDEQFF.

The chain is built from TRBV7-2 and TRBJ2-2; 7 nucleotides agree with TRBD1. The J segment lost 1 base and the V segment lost 5 bases, leaving 4 bases of the junction unmatched. CDR3 length equals 15 residues. From germline, CDR1 is SGHTA and CDR2 FQGNSA. CDR3 nucleotides: TGTGCCAGCAGCAGCTGGACAGGGAACACCGGGGAGCTGTTTTTT. This sequence encodes CASSSWTGNTGELFF.

V is TRBV19 and J is TRBJ2-2; either TRBD1 or TRBD2 may supply D (5 bases each). There are 13 residues in the CDR3. Germline V gene sequence: CDR1 LNHDA, CDR2 SQIVND (reference sequence). With 6 bases removed from V and 8 bases from J, the gap between germline ends came to 13 bases. Here the CDR3 DNA reads TGTGCCAGTAGCGGGACCTCGAGGGGGGAGCTGTTTTTT. Translating it yields CASSGTSRGELFF.

This chain joins TRBV14 and TRBJ1-2, with D maybe TRBD1 (5 bases). The CDR3 has 14 amino acids. CDR1 and CDR2 (germline): SGHDN, FVKESK. V was pared by 0 bases and J by 6 bases, with 11 bases between. In DNA form, the CDR3 reads TGTGCCAGCAGCCAAGATCCGGCAGGGAATGGCTACACCTTC. This translates into CASSQDPAGNGYTF.

The chain carries TRBV29-1 and TRBJ2-5; the D is unclear. V lost 5 bases and J 2 bases, leaving 21 bases between the germline ends. CDR1 SQVTM and CDR2 ANQGSEA come from the germline V gene. The CDR3 consists of 16 residues. CDR3 residues: CSVRPHGSAQQETQYF. CDR3 sequence (DNA): TGCAGCGTTCGGCCTCACGGTTCGGCACAACAAGAGACCCAGTACTTC.

This chain uses TRBV5-1 with TRBJ2-7, with D perhaps assigned TRBD1 or TRBD2 (6 bases each). The CDR3 is made up of 16 amino acids. Deletions cut 0 bases from V and 3 bases from J, with 16 bases between. The germline CDR1 and CDR2 sequences are SGHRS and YFSETQ. CDR3 nucleotides: TGCGCCAGCAGCTTGGGGATCGGGGGCCGGGACTACGAGCAGTACTTC. The encoded protein is CASSLGIGGRDYEQYF.

J is TRBJ1-4 and V is TRBV5-1; possibly TRBD1 for D (5 bases). The germline V gene has CDR1 SGHRS and CDR2 YFSETQ. The length of the CDR3 is 13 residues. V dropped 7 bases and J dropped 3 bases, with 10 bases sitting between them. CDR3 sequence (DNA): TGCGCCAGCGGGCCGGGGCCTAATGAAAAACTGTTTTTT. This encodes CASGPGPNEKLFF.

The gene calls are TRBV5-1 and TRBJ1-6, with a weak D call TRBD1 (5 bases). Trimming removed 0 bases from V and 6 bases from J, with 10 bases in between. The CDR3 consists of 15 residues. Germline CDR1 and CDR2: SGHRS and YFSETQ. The CDR3 loop reads CASSLAPGLNSPLHF. DNA for the CDR3: TGCGCCAGCAGCTTGGCCCCAGGGCTTAATTCACCCCTCCACTTT. Variable domain in full (rest from reference TRBV5-1 and TRBJ1-6): KAGVTQTPRYLIKTRGQQVTLSCSPISGHRSVSWYQQTPGQGLQFLFEYFSETQRNKGNFPGRFSGRQFSNSRSEMNVSTLELGDSALYLCASSLAPGLNSPLHFGNGTRLTVT.

This clone was seen just once. This chain links TRBV5-1 with TRBJ2-3; D perhaps matches TRBD2 (6 bases). V lost 4 bases, J lost 4 bases, and 25 bases lay in between. CDR1 is SGHRS and CDR2 is YFSETQ in the germline V gene. The CDR3 length is 18 residues. The CDR3 DNA reads as TGCGCCAGCAGCCTGGGGGAGTGGTTTCGGGAGTTCGCAGATACGCAGTATTTT. It translates to CASSLGEWFREFADTQYF.

This chain connects TRBV12-5 to TRBJ2-3; no definite D call. V dropped 2 bases and J dropped 4 bases, with 10 bases sitting between them. Looked up from germline, CDR1 is LGHNT and CDR2 is FRNRAP. This CDR3 is 14 amino acids long. Here the CDR3 DNA reads TGTGCTAGTGGTTTGACAACAACGGCAGATACGCAGTATTTT. Protein product: CASGLTTTADTQYF.

The CDR3 spells CASSSLTGAGKEQFF. The DNA of the CDR3 is TGCGCCAGCAGTTCCCTAACGGGAGCGGGGAAAGAGCAGTTCTTC. The rearrangement links TRBV5-1 to TRBJ2-1, with 7 bases identical to TRBD2. The CDR3 totals 15 residues. The J segment lost 10 bases and the V segment lost 5 bases, leaving 15 bases of the junction unmatched. Per the germline V gene, CDR1 is SGHRS and CDR2 is YFSETQ.

This clone was seen only a few times. This sequence joins TRBV5-6 and TRBJ1-1, with 9 bases matching TRBD1. After removal of 0 bases from V and 7 bases from J, the junction contained 4 bases not matched to a gene. Germline assignment: CDR1 SGHDT and CDR2 YYEEEE. The CDR3 runs 14 residues. In nucleotides, the CDR3 is TGTGCCAGCAGCTTGGTGGAGACAGGGGGTGAAGCTTTCTTT. Translating gives CASSLVETGGEAFF.

The chain carries TRBV7-2 and TRBJ2-3; D gene uncertain. Germline CDR1 and CDR2: SGHTA and FQGNSA. V was clipped by 3 bases and J by 1 base, with 11 bases between them. There are 15 residues in the CDR3. The CDR3 spells CASSFGSLGTDTQYF. The CDR3 bases are TGTGCCAGCAGCTTCGGTTCTTTGGGCACAGATACGCAGTATTTT.

The V and J genes are TRBV7-9 and TRBJ2-5; the D is unclear. The CDR3 extends over 15 amino acids. In germline, CDR1 is SEHNR, CDR2 FQNEAQ (reference sequence). The V gene lost 4 bases and the J gene lost 4 bases, with 16 bases spanning the gap. Here the CDR3 DNA reads TGTGCCAGCAGCTCCCCCCGGGCCCAAGGAGAGACCCAGTACTTC. Its protein product is CASSSPRAQGETQYF.